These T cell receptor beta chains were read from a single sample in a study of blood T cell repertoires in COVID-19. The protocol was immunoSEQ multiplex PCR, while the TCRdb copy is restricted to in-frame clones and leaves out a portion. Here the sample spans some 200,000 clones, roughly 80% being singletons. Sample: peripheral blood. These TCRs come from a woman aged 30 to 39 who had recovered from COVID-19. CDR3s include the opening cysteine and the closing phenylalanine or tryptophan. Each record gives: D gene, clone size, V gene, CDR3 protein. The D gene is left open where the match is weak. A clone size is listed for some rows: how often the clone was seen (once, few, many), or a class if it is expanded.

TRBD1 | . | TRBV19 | CASSRWDREVSGNTIYF
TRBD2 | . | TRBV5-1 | CASSPSGGSSYEQYF
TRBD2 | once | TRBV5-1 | CASSVTGEGGDEQYF
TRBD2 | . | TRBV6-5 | CASHGSSGSGNIQYF
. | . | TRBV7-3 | CASSLFTSKLRGRGSTDTQYF
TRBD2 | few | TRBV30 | CAWSVRAGVTKYEQYF
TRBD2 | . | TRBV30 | CAWTSGSSYEQYF
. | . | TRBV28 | CASSLGFPGEGSNQPQHF
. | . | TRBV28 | CASRSTGLVFFSYNEQFF
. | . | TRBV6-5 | CATSRQGNEKLFF
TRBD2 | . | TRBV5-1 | CASSVTSALNNEQFF
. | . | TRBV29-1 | CSVRAGGLYEQYF
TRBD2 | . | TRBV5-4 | CASSLEIAGPYEQYF
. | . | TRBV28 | CASLREVEQYF
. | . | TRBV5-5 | CASSFPTGINEQYF
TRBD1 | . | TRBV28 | CASSFIGGGGDTEAFF
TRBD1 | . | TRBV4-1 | CASSQRWMQGAGQPQHF
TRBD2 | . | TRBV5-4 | CASSFSGTSVTQYF
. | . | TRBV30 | CAWSVGGGSTDTQYF
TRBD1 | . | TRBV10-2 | CASNRGDEKLFF
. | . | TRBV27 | CASSFTASSYEQYF
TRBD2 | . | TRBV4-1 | CASSQDGTSGTDTQYF
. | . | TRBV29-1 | CSVYEPYTDTQYF
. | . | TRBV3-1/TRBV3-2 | CASSSTGNTEAFF
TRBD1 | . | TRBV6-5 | CASSYSTGGTHSPLHF
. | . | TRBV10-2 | CASSPGGGVGYGYTF
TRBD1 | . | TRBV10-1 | CASSTGVYEQYF
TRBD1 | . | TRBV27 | CASSSGQGLQETQYF
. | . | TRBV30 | CAWSPSPYTEAFF
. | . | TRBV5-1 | CASTQGDRDFDSPLHF